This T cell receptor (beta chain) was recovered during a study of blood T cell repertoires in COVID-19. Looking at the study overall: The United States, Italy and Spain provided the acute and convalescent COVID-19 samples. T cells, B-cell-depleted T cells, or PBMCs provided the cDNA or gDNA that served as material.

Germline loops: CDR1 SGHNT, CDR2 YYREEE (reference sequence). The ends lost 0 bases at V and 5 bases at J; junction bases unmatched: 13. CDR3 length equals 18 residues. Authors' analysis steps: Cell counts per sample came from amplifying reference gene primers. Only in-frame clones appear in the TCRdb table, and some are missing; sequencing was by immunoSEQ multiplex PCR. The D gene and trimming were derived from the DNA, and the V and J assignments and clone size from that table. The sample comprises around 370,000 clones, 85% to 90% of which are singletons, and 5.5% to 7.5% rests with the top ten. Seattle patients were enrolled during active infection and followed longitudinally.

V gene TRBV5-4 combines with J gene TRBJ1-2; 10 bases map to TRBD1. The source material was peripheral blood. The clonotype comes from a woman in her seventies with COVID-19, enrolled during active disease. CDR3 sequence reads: CASSLGIRGTGESYGYTF. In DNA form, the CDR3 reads TGTGCCAGCAGCTTGGGCATCCGTGGGACAGGGGAAAGTTATGGCTACACCTTC.